This TCR beta chain was recovered during a study of cytomegalovirus exposure and HLA in healthy donors. The PCR had 60 Vbeta and 13 Jbeta primers. Assay used: immunoSEQ multiplex PCR; TCRdb lists only in-frame clones, some missing. The data include over 100,000 clones; the top ten clones carry around 3.4%. Every donor was a healthy person donating bone marrow. This CDR3 is built from 14 residues. V dropped 5 bases and J dropped 4; count of bases not matched to a gene: 4. Germline V gives CDR1 SGHTA, CDR2 FQGNSA. The chain has TRBV7-2 and TRBJ2-5; 10 bases fit TRBD1. Sequencing was done on a sample of PBMCs. This clonotype was obtained from a man aged 25 to 40 in good health and CMV-seronegative. The CDR3 reads CASSPDRGRETQYF. CDR3 nucleotides: TGTGCCAGCAGCCCCGACAGGGGGCGAGAGACCCAGTACTTC.